This T cell receptor (beta chain) was captured by sequencing in a study of blood T cell repertoires in COVID-19. Assay: immunoSEQ multiplex PCR; the TCRdb copy retains only in-frame clones and omits some. This repertoire shows fewer than 250,000 clones, about nine tenths found once; its top ten account for 4% to 4.5%. Germline CDR1 and CDR2: LNHNV and YYDKDF (reference sequence). The CDR3 consists of 12 residues. Trimming took 0 bases from V and 5 from J, leaving 4 bases between them. This sequence originates from a man aged 50-60 years with acute or convalescent COVID-19. The sample consisted of peripheral blood. The chain recombines TRBV15 with TRBJ2-5, with no clear D. The CDR3 DNA reads as TGTGCCACCAGCAGAGATCAGGAGACCCAGTACTTC. It codes for CATSRDQETQYF.